Sequencing of this T cell receptor beta chain was carried out in a study of shared clonotypes between healthy human individuals. Overall study findings and caveats: Among the subsets, naive ones generally showed larger estimated richness than memory ones.

This clone was observed a handful of times. Antigen: not known. The CDR3 loop spans 15 amino acids. The germline V gene has CDR1 SGHTA and CDR2 FQGNSA. Trimming took off 2 bases at V and 5 bases at J, with 16 bases between the two ends. Authors' processing steps: ImmunoSEQ junction-only sequences lacked quality scores, so their filtering differed. Assay used: immunoSEQ multiplex PCR; TCRdb lists only in-frame clones, some missing. V and J calls and clone size are as listed in that table; D and trimming were resolved from the DNA. Of approximately 940,000 clones listed, approximately 80% are singletons.

The chain links TRBV7-2 to TRBJ2-7; maybe TRBD1 (6 bases). The sequenced sample consisted of memory CD4+ T cells sorted from blood. Subset specified: CD45RA-negative fraction. The source is a young man in good health. CDR3 amino acids: CASSLRSRGFDEQYF. Written as DNA, the CDR3 is TGTGCCAGCAGCTTAAGGTCCAGGGGTTTCGACGAGCAGTACTTC.